This T cell receptor beta chain derives from a study of blood T cell repertoires in COVID-19. Study details: Italy, Spain and the United States were the sources of the convalescent and acute COVID-19 samples.

The protocol was immunoSEQ multiplex PCR, while the TCRdb copy is restricted to in-frame clones and leaves out a portion. The sample records about 42,000 clones, under 95% being singletons. This clone was seen a handful of times. CDR3 length: 12 amino acids. Germline V lookup: CDR1 SQVTM, CDR2 ANQGSEA. The chain recombines TRBV29-1 with TRBJ1-1; unclear D gene. The clonotype was recovered from a man between 65 and 80 years old with active COVID-19. Sample: peripheral blood. As DNA, the CDR3 is TGCAGTATTGGCGGAAGGAACACTGAAGCTTTCTTT. This gives the protein CSIGGRNTEAFF.